This is a list of T cell receptor beta chains from one sample in a study of blood T cell repertoires in COVID-19. Clones were sequenced by immunoSEQ multiplex PCR, and TCRdb holds only the in-frame ones, with some missing. The table shows almost 200,000 clones, with around four fifths occurring only once. Sequencing was performed on peripheral blood. These receptors all come from a man aged 60 to 69 with COVID-19, enrolled during active disease. Each CDR3 is given with its conserved first and last residue. Each record gives: J gene, V gene, clone size, D gene, CDR3 DNA, CDR3 protein. D genes are given only for firm matches. Clone size is not always given. Where it is, it says once, few, many or a class for expanded clones.

TRBJ1-2,TRBV21-1,.,.,TGTGCCACACCCCCCGGCCCCAGGTCCGGAGGCTACACCTTC,CATPPGPRSGGYTF
TRBJ2-7,TRBV4-1,few,TRBD1,TGCGCCAGCAGCTTCTTCGCCCGACAGGGGCGGAACGAGCAGTACTTC,CASSFFARQGRNEQYF
TRBJ2-6,TRBV25-1,.,TRBD1,TGTGCCAGCGGCCCCGGGACAGGGAACTCTGGGGCCAACGTCCTGACTTTC,CASGPGTGNSGANVLTF
TRBJ1-2,TRBV12-3/TRBV12-4,.,.,TGTGCCAGCAGTTTAAGTCAGGGGTATGGCTACACCTTC,CASSLSQGYGYTF
TRBJ1-1,TRBV28,.,.,TGTGCCAGCAGTTTATTTGGCAGGGACACGAACACTGAAGCTTTCTTT,CASSLFGRDTNTEAFF
TRBJ2-7,TRBV27,few,TRBD1,TGTGCCAGCAGTTCCCTGGACAGGGCCCCCTACGAGCAGTACTTC,CASSSLDRAPYEQYF
TRBJ1-2,TRBV11-2,.,TRBD1,TGTGCCAGCAGCTCACAGGGGATCCGCTATGGCTACACCTTC,CASSSQGIRYGYTF
TRBJ1-5,TRBV28,few,TRBD1,TGTGCCAGCAGCACCCGGACAGGGACTAATCAGCCCCAGCATTTT,CASSTRTGTNQPQHF
TRBJ2-5,TRBV10-1,.,TRBD2,TGCGCCAGCAGGGGTTCTTTTCGGGGGGATCTAGAGACCCAGTACTTC,CASRGSFRGDLETQYF
TRBJ2-7,TRBV6-1,.,TRBD1,TGTGCCAGCAGTGAAGCCCTGCCCGGGACAGCCTTCTCCTACGAGCAGTACTTC,CASSEALPGTAFSYEQYF
TRBJ2-7,TRBV30,.,.,TGTGCCTGGAGTGTATTCTCAGGGAGGGAGCAGTACTTC,CAWSVFSGREQYF
TRBJ1-1,TRBV11-2,.,.,TGTGCCAGCAGCTTAGAACCGGGTCTCACTGAAGCTTTCTTT,CASSLEPGLTEAFF
TRBJ2-1,TRBV2,.,.,TGTGCCAGCAGTGATATCCAGTACAATGAGCAGTTCTTC,CASSDIQYNEQFF
TRBJ1-5,TRBV28,.,.,TGTGCCAGCAGTTTGTCTCTGGGGGGGAGGGGTTGGCGCAATCAGCCCCAGCATTTT,CASSLSLGGRGWRNQPQHF